Sequencing of this T cell receptor (beta chain) was carried out in a study of regulatory T cells in long-lasting Graves disease. Study background: Graves' disease counted as persistent after over 5 years of antithyroid drugs with positive TSH receptor antibodies. Overall study findings and caveats: The study found TRBV28, TRBJ1-2 and TRBJ2-5 favored in persistent disease. Sharing of public clonotypes was greater in persistent patients (roughly 2,600) than in new patients (roughly 1,000).

Remarks on this clonotype: Its antigen is currently unknown.

Germline CDR1 LNHDA, CDR2 SQIVND (reference sequence). This CDR3 has 15 amino acids. J was trimmed by 4 bases and V by 7 bases; bases with no gene match: 9. Time point in this sample: persistent/refractory GD, antithyroid drugs over 5 years with positive TRAb. PBMC RNA served as the TCR library source. It was American Thyroid Association guidelines that determined Graves' disease diagnosis. Building of the TCR beta libraries involved iRepertoire HTBI primers and Arm-PCR of CDR3 regions. Each CDR3 protein is one row after TCRdb ran MiXCR on the multiplex PCR reads. Altogether 700,000 or so distinct CDR3 sequences are present, around 30% being singletons, with the ten largest covering about 42%.

The TCR comes from a female donor with Graves disease. The chain has TRBV19 and TRBJ1-5, with 8 bases lining up with TRBD1. The specimen was peripheral blood mononuclear cells (PBMCs), collected when the disease was refractory, from a patient treated with antithyroid drugs. The CDR3 region has the DNA TGTGCCAGTATGCATGAACAGGGGGTAAATCAGCCCCAGCATTTT. This translates into CASMHEQGVNQPQHF.